This T cell receptor beta chain was retrieved from a study of T cell responses to AZD1222 COVID-19 vaccine. Study-wide findings and caveats: Per reports, nearly half of all spike-specific TCRs target regions that are unmutated in variants. All repertoire sampling was performed exclusively after the peak T cell response. Donors were mostly white British, more females; clonal diversity possibly underestimated. CD4 TCRs linked to vaccination spanned spike, dominating at 160-218 and 743-854.

Clones were sequenced by immunoSEQ multiplex PCR, and TCRdb holds only the in-frame ones, with some missing. The repertoire has 90,000 to 120,000 clones, roughly nine tenths of them found once; the top ten carry 4.5% to 6%. On this clone: What it binds is unknown.

The sequenced sample was peripheral blood, obtained 28 days after the second AZD1222 dose. The source of this sequence is an adult who received the AZD1222 COVID-19 vaccine.

The CDR3 region is CASSLVGTGGWGYTF. As DNA, the CDR3 is TGTGCCAGCAGCTTAGTTGGGACAGGGGGCTGGGGCTACACCTTC. The J gene is TRBJ1-2, the V gene TRBV7-9; 12 nucleotides align to TRBD1. J gave up 8 bases and V 1 base, and 5 bases lay outside the gene matches. The length of the CDR3 is 15 residues. Germline V gene sequence: CDR1 SEHNR, CDR2 FQNEAQ (reference sequence).